One sample yielded the 23 T cell receptor beta chains listed below, sequenced in a study of blood T cell repertoires in COVID-19. Measured with immunoSEQ multiplex PCR; TCRdb has only the in-frame clones, and not every one. The table records approximately 10,000 clones, over 80% of them present only once. The sequenced sample consisted of peripheral blood. Receptor source: a human donor in a cohort sampled during active COVID-19.

V gene TRBV6-5 combines with J gene TRBJ1-1; D is possibly TRBD1 (5 bases). Germline values: CDR1 MNHEY, CDR2 SVGAGI. The CDR3 length is 14 residues. Trimming cost V 8 bases and J 4 bases, with 17 bases left between them. The CDR3: CASPPISGGTEAFF. CDR3 DNA sequence: TGTGCCAGCCCCCCGATATCGGGGGGCACTGAAGCTTTCTTT.

This sequence joins TRBV27 and TRBJ1-6, with unresolved D. Trimming shortened V by 3 bases and J by 5 bases, and 8 bases separated the two germline ends. CDR3 length: 14 amino acids. Looked up from germline, CDR1 is MNHEY and CDR2 is SMNVEV (reference sequence). The CDR3: CASSFRGNNSPLHF. CDR3 DNA sequence: TGTGCCAGCAGTTTTAGAGGGAATAATTCACCCCTCCACTTT.

The chain combines TRBV7-9 with TRBJ2-7, with 12 nucleotides matching TRBD2. This CDR3 is 15 amino acids long. The J segment lost 4 bases and the V segment lost 5 bases, leaving 6 bases of the junction unmatched. CDR1 and CDR2 (germline): SEHNR, FQNEAQ (reference sequence). Written as DNA, the CDR3 is TGTGCCAGCAGCCTCGGGACTAGCGGGTTTTACGAGCAGTACTTC. Protein sequence: CASSLGTSGFYEQYF. Drawing the rest from reference TRBV7-9 and TRBJ2-7, the complete variable domain is DTGVSQNPRHKITKRGQNVTFRCDPISEHNRLYWYRQTLGQGPEFLTYFQNEAQLEKSRLLSDRFSAERPKGSFSTLEIQRTEQGDSAMYLCASSLGTSGFYEQYFGPGTRLTVT.

The rearrangement links TRBV4-1 to TRBJ1-3; 7 bases map to TRBD1. The CDR3 is made up of 15 amino acids. From germline, CDR1 is MGHRA and CDR2 YSYEKL. The junction had 9 bases not matched to a gene; V was cut back by 6 bases and J by 4 bases. CDR3 amino acids: CASRGNRGSGNTIYF. CDR3 nucleotide sequence: TGCGCCAGCAGGGGAAACAGGGGATCAGGAAACACCATATATTTT.

This chain connects TRBV5-1 to TRBJ1-6; D is possibly TRBD1 (5 bases). The germline gives CDR1 SGHRS, CDR2 YFSETQ. This CDR3 region has 15 residues. The ends were cut back, 4 bases at V and 5 bases at J, with 13 bases in the middle. The CDR3 loop reads CASSGDGGNNSPLHF. In nucleotides, the CDR3 is TGCGCCAGCAGCGGGGACGGGGGGAATAATTCACCCCTCCACTTT.

The J gene is TRBJ1-4, the V gene TRBV19; D may be TRBD1 (6 bases). The ends were cut back, 5 bases at V and 4 bases at J, with 20 bases in the middle. In germline, CDR1 is LNHDA, CDR2 SQIVND (reference sequence). The CDR3 is 17 residues long. This CDR3 is CASSARRGTGSNEKLFF. The CDR3 nucleotides are TGTGCCAGTAGTGCCCGCAGGGGAACGGGGAGTAATGAAAAACTGTTTTTT.

V and J are TRBV12-3 or TRBV12-4 and TRBJ1-4; D uncertain. The CDR3 loop spans 13 amino acids. Trimming pared 3 bases from V and 6 bases from J, leaving 8 bases between. CDR3 bases: TGTGCCAGCAGTTTCGGTCGGTATGAAAAACTGTTTTTT. Protein: CASSFGRYEKLFF.

This clone is medium-sized. The chain combines TRBV5-6 with TRBJ1-5; D might be TRBD1 (5 bases). V was clipped by 0 bases and J by 1 base, with 11 bases between them. CDR1 and CDR2 from the germline V gene are SGHDT and YYEEEE. The CDR3 covers 16 residues. Here the CDR3 reads CASSLGGRRSNQPQHF. The CDR3 region has the DNA TGTGCCAGCAGCTTGGGGGGGAGGAGAAGCAATCAGCCCCAGCATTTT.

The chain is built from TRBV5-1 and TRBJ1-5; a weak D match, TRBD1 (6 bases). CDR1 is SGHRS and CDR2 is YFSETQ in the germline V gene. Trimming pared 4 bases from V and 6 bases from J, leaving 14 bases between. CDR3 length: 14 amino acids. In DNA, the CDR3 is TGCGCCAGCAGCCCGGACAGAGGGTCTCAGCCCCAGCATTTT. It encodes CASSPDRGSQPQHF.

V gene TRBV19 combines with J gene TRBJ2-1, with 11 positions matching TRBD2. This CDR3 is built from 17 residues. Germline CDR1 LNHDA, CDR2 SQIVND (reference sequence). The J segment lost 4 bases and the V segment lost 4 bases, leaving 9 bases of the junction unmatched. The CDR3 here is CASSTPGIAGGYNEQFF. The CDR3 coding sequence is TGTGCCAGTAGTACCCCTGGAATAGCGGGAGGGTACAATGAGCAGTTCTTC.

The chain uses TRBV6-6 and TRBJ1-4; D might be TRBD1 (6 bases). This CDR3 has 15 amino acids. CDR1 and CDR2 (germline): MNHNY, SVGAGI (reference sequence). The germline V and J ends were trimmed by 5 bases and 2 bases, with 12 bases remaining between them. CDR3 nucleotide sequence: TGTGCCAGCAGTAGGGGGGGACTGACTAATGAAAAACTGTTTTTT. Translated, it gives CASSRGGLTNEKLFF.

This rearrangement joins TRBV7-2 to TRBJ2-1; TRBD2 matches at 7 bases. CDR1 is SGHTA, CDR2 FQGNSA, per germline. The CDR3 loop spans 14 amino acids. With V trimmed by 7 bases and J by 1 base, 4 bases remained unmatched. The CDR3 loop reads CASTPGGSYNEQFF. The CDR3 coding sequence is TGTGCCAGCACCCCGGGGGGTTCCTACAATGAGCAGTTCTTC.

This clone was counted a single time. V and J are TRBV6-2 or TRBV6-3 and TRBJ2-1; maybe TRBD1 (6 bases). This CDR3 region has 15 residues. Germline V CDR1 and CDR2: MNHEY, SVGEGT. The V end was cut by 5 bases, the J end by 4 bases, with 15 bases between. In DNA form, the CDR3 reads TGTGCCAGCAGTAAGATCGGGACACAATACAATGAGCAGTTCTTC. It yields the protein CASSKIGTQYNEQFF.

V is TRBV5-6 and J is TRBJ2-5; possible D gene TRBD2, 5 bases. Trimming took off 5 bases at V and 5 bases at J, with 16 bases between the two ends. This CDR3 has 14 residues. Germline CDR1 is SGHDT and CDR2 is YYEEEE. CDR3 sequence (DNA): TGTGCCAGCAGGGAGGACGGGGTGCGGGAGACCCAGTACTTC. It translates to CASREDGVRETQYF.

This clone turned up a few times. The chain is built from TRBV7-9 and TRBJ2-2, with 11 bases lining up with TRBD2. This CDR3 has 17 residues. Germline values: CDR1 SEHNR, CDR2 FQNEAQ (reference sequence). After removal of 4 bases from V and 5 bases from J, the junction contained 9 bases not matched to a gene. CDR3 nucleotide sequence: TGTGCCAGCAGCTCTCTACCGGGACTAGCGGAAACCGGGGAGCTGTTTTTT. Its protein is CASSSLPGLAETGELFF.

This clone occurred once. The chain combines TRBV28 with TRBJ1-4; possibly TRBD1 for D (6 bases). The V gene lost 6 bases and the J gene lost 10 bases, with 9 bases spanning the gap. The germline V gene has CDR1 MDHEN and CDR2 SYDVKM. CDR3 length equals 11 residues. The CDR3 loop reads CASSLDRKLFF. The DNA for the CDR3 is TGTGCCAGCAGCCTGGACAGAAAACTGTTTTTT.

V usage is TRBV10-1 and J usage is TRBJ2-2; 10 bases are shared with TRBD2. The junction had 1 base not matched to a gene; V was cut back by 5 bases and J by 1 base. Germline CDR1 WNHNN, CDR2 SYGVQD (reference sequence). This CDR3 region has 15 residues. The CDR3 loop is CASSRTSGNTGELFF. In DNA form, the CDR3 reads TGCGCCAGCAGTCGGACTAGCGGGAACACCGGGGAGCTGTTTTTT.

The rearrangement links TRBV6-1 to TRBJ2-1, with TRBD2 matching over 14 bases. Trimming cost V 1 base and J 9 bases; bases outside gene matches: 2. The CDR3 consists of 15 residues. The germline V gene encodes CDR1 MNHNS and CDR2 SASEGT. CDR3 residues: CASSEVGTSGGEQFF. DNA of the CDR3: TGTGCCAGCAGTGAAGTGGGGACTAGCGGGGGTGAGCAGTTCTTC.

The chain is built from TRBV30 and TRBJ1-5; D is possibly TRBD1 (5 bases). Germline V gives CDR1 GTSNPN, CDR2 SVGIG (reference sequence). V was clipped by 3 bases and J by 7 bases, with 16 bases between them. CDR3 size: 14 residues. The CDR3, as DNA: TGTGCCTGGAGCAGAGGAACGGGGGGACAGCCCCAGCATTTT. This gives the protein CAWSRGTGGQPQHF.

This sequence joins TRBV19 and TRBJ2-7, with 9 bases identical to TRBD2. The germline gives CDR1 LNHDA, CDR2 SQIVND (reference sequence). This CDR3 comprises 16 residues. The V segment lost 3 bases and the J segment 3 bases; nucleotides outside the gene matches: 9. CDR3 residues: CASSIRQAGGLYEQYF. The CDR3 nucleotides read TGTGCCAGTAGTATCAGACAAGCGGGGGGCCTCTACGAGCAGTACTTC.

For the CDR3, the DNA is TGTGCCAGCTCACCAACCTCTAGCGGGAGGGGAGATACGCAGTATTTT. Amino acid sequence: CASSPTSSGRGDTQYF. This sequence joins TRBV18 and TRBJ2-3, with 12 bases matching TRBD2. The CDR3 length is 16 residues. CDR1 is KGHSH, CDR2 LQKENI, per germline. The junction had 5 bases not matched to a gene; V was cut back by 2 bases and J by 5 bases.

The rearrangement joins TRBV4-1 to TRBJ2-5; TRBD2 agrees at 7 bases. The CDR3 is 18 amino acids. CDR1 MGHRA and CDR2 YSYEKL come from the germline V gene. V was clipped by 0 bases and J by 4 bases; unmatched bases: 14. CDR3 in DNA: TGCGCCAGCAGCCAAGATCAAGGAGCGGGACTTACATTAGAGACCCAGTACTTC. Encoded protein: CASSQDQGAGLTLETQYF.

The chain combines TRBV6-5 with TRBJ2-7; no definite D call. Trimming took 2 bases from V and 1 from J, leaving 15 bases between them. The CDR3 covers 16 residues. CDR1 is MNHEY and CDR2 is SVGAGI in the germline V gene. The CDR3 DNA is TGTGCCAGCAGTTACGGGTCTGGGCTTCTATCCTACGAGCAGTACTTC. Translating gives CASSYGSGLLSYEQYF.